This T cell receptor beta chain was retrieved from a study of OX40 agonist ivuxolimab in advanced cancers. Findings and caveats of the study: The antigens recognized by the expanded peripheral T cells, that is their antigen specificity, were not determined. Expanded clones tended on average to be more numerous among CD8+ T cells than CD4+.

Libraries were prepared by immunoSEQ multiplex PCR; TCRdb keeps only in-frame clonotypes and omits some of them. The sample includes 20,000 to 25,000 clones, more than 70% seen only once; the top ten take 15% to 20%. The CDR3 extends over 14 amino acids. Germline CDR1 is SGHVS and CDR2 is FNYEAQ. The V gene lost 0 bases and the J gene lost 3 bases, with 7 bases spanning the gap. Worth noting for this clone: Its antigen is still unknown.

The starting material was CD4+ or CD8+ T cells sorted from blood, obtained in a trial of the OX40 agonist ivuxolimab. The clonotype comes from an adult with an advanced solid tumor such as melanoma, head and neck, liver or kidney cancer. The V call is TRBV7-6, the J call TRBJ2-3, with D perhaps TRBD1 or TRBD2 (5 bases each). CDR3 DNA sequence: TGTGCCAGCAGCTTAGCTGGGGGAACAGATACGCAGTATTTT. Its protein is CASSLAGGTDTQYF. Using reference TRBV7-6 and TRBJ2-3 for the parts outside the CDR3, the full variable domain is GAGVSQSPRYKVTKRGQDVALRCDPISGHVSLYWYRQALGQGPEFLTYFNYEAQQDKSGLPNDRFSAERPEGSISTLTIQRTEQRDSAMYRCASSLAGGTDTQYFGPGTRLTVL.